This T cell receptor (beta chain) emerged from a study of T cell repertoires in cytomegalovirus infection. Study overall: Based on public TCR beta signatures, there were indications of CMV infection and of a matching HLA type. Study-level points and caveats: The study found HLA-C-restricted CMV-specific TCR beta clonotypes dominating the ex vivo response. Carriers of CMV plus the relevant HLA were identified by cumulative public TCR beta family frequency.

TCRdb redid the calling of the reads with MiXCR, one entry per CDR3 protein. Altogether under 850,000 distinct CDR3 sequences are present, roughly 35% being singletons, with the ten largest covering 2.5% to 3%. This clonotype showed up just a few times. Its antigen remains unidentified. The CDR3 is made up of 10 amino acids. V shed 5 bases and J shed 7 bases, with 5 bases lying between them. CDR1 is SEHNR, CDR2 FQNEAQ, per germline (reference sequence). The sequenced material came from PBMCs. This TCR derives from a human donor in good health (CMV status not recorded). Some clones in this sample may be carry-over from other donors' samples. The rearrangement joins TRBV7-9 to TRBJ1-2; D is uncertain. CDR3 sequence: CASSPAGYTF. The CDR3 DNA reads as TGTGCCAGCAGCCCCGCTGGCTACACCTTC.